This T cell receptor (beta chain) was sequenced during a study of STAT5B mutations in CD4+ large granular lymphocyte leukemia. V dropped 6 bases and J dropped 0 bases, with 11 bases sitting between them. Germline V lookup: CDR1 MNHEY, CDR2 SVGAGI. The CDR3 loop spans 15 amino acids. The assay was immunoSEQ multiplex PCR, and TCRdb's table has in-frame clones only and misses some. The sample lists around 32,000 clones, less than 75% occurring once. The TCR was taken from a human donor in good health. The V gene is TRBV6-5, the J gene TRBJ1-4; D remains unclear. Source material: CD4+ T cells from blood buffy coats. The chain's CDR3 is CASRDWLATNEKLFF. The DNA of the CDR3 is TGTGCCAGCAGGGACTGGCTTGCAACTAATGAAAAACTGTTTTTT.